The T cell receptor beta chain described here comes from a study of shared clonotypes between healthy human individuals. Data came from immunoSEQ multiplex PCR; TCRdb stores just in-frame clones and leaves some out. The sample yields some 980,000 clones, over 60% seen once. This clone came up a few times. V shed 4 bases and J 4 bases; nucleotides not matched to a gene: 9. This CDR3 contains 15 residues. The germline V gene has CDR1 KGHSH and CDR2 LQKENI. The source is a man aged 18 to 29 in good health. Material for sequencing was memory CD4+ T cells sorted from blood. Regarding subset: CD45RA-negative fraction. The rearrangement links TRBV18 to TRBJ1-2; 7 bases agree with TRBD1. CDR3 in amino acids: CASSQSTGKGYGYTF. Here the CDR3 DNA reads TGTGCCAGCTCACAATCGACAGGGAAGGGCTATGGCTACACCTTC.